This TCR beta chain was observed in a study of regulatory T cells in long-lasting Graves disease. The CDR3 has 13 residues. CDR1 and CDR2 from the germline V gene are SGHRS and YFSETQ. The J segment lost 6 bases and the V segment lost 4 bases, leaving 4 bases of the junction unmatched. This sample's time point: persistent/refractory GD, antithyroid drugs over 5 years with positive TRAb. Extracted PBMC RNA gave rise to the TCR library. Note on this clonotype: What it binds is unknown.

Construction of the TCR beta libraries employed iRepertoire HTBI primers in conjunction with Arm-PCR of CDR3 regions. MiXCR, run by TCRdb on the multiplex PCR reads, gives a single entry per CDR3 protein. The sample holds 650,000 to 850,000 distinct CDR3 sequences, 30% seen once. Study outcomes and limitations: Favoring TRBV28, TRBJ1-2 and TRBJ2-5 was a feature seen in persistent disease.

The sample in question was peripheral blood mononuclear cells (PBMCs), obtained when the disease was refractory, from a patient treated with antithyroid drugs. The receptor comes from a female donor with Graves disease. This rearrangement joins TRBV5-1 to TRBJ1-2, with 9 positions matching TRBD1. The CDR3, as DNA: TGCGCCAGCAGCATGGGACAGGGAAATGGCTACACCTTC. Translation: CASSMGQGNGYTF.